The 16 T cell receptor beta chains below all came from one sample that was sequenced in a study of human T cells and chemical hapten exposure. Regarding time point: pre-sensitization, week 0. Treatment indicated: therapeutic diphenylcyclopropenone sensitization with weekly scalp DPC. One entry per CDR3 protein, called by TCRdb with MiXCR from the RACE reads. The sample has approximately 38,000 distinct CDR3 sequences; roughly a tenth are singletons. The specimen comprised whole blood, sampled in connection with sensitization to the hapten diphenylcyclopropenone (DPC). These receptors were obtained from a man aged 30 to 39 with alopecia areata. Some clones in this sample may be carry-over from other donors' samples.

The CDR3 nucleotides read TGCGCCAGCAGCCCGACAGGAATCACAGATACGCAGTATTTT. Protein sequence: CASSPTGITDTQYF. The V and J genes are TRBV4-3 and TRBJ2-3, with D perhaps matching TRBD1 (6 bases). The CDR3 contains 14 residues. CDR1 and CDR2 (germline): LGHNA, YSLEER. V gave up 4 bases and J gave up 2 bases, with 10 bases separating them.

This clonotype was observed at least ten times. The chain recombines TRBV25-1 with TRBJ2-5; 7 bases match TRBD1. Germline V CDR1 and CDR2: MGHDK, SYGVNS. The ends lost 6 bases at V and 5 bases at J; junction bases unmatched: 12. The CDR3 has 15 amino acids. The CDR3 DNA follows: TGTGCCAGCAGGGAAGGACAGGTGCATTTGGAGACCCAGTACTTC. Translation gives CASREGQVHLETQYF.

This clonotype was detected many times. The chain employs TRBV20-1 and TRBJ2-5, with no clear D. V was shortened by 1 base and J by 2 bases, with 5 bases between the two germline ends. CDR1 and CDR2 (germline): DFQATT, SNEGSKA (reference sequence). The CDR3 contains 12 residues. The CDR3 DNA reads TGCAGTGCTAGAGGGCTGCAAGAGACCCAGTACTTC. Translated: CSARGLQETQYF.

This clonotype was observed many times. The V and J genes are TRBV7-3 and TRBJ2-3; 8 bases are shared with TRBD1. The germline V gene encodes CDR1 SGHTA and CDR2 FQGTGA. Trimming took 5 bases from V and 6 from J; bases not matched to a gene: 10. This CDR3 is built from 15 residues. The CDR3 nucleotides read TGTGCCAGCAGCCACGACAGGGGAGTTGGTGATACGCAGTATTTT. Protein: CASSHDRGVGDTQYF.

This clonotype has ten or more counts. The genes are TRBV7-2 and TRBJ2-5; TRBD2 matches at 10 bases. Germline CDR1 and CDR2: SGHTA and FQGNSA. The CDR3 totals 16 residues. V was pared by 4 bases and J by 5 bases, with 10 bases of the junction left unmatched. The CDR3 here is CASSSTLAGAGETQYF. The CDR3 region has the DNA TGTGCCAGCAGCTCTACCCTAGCGGGAGCTGGGGAGACCCAGTACTTC.

This clonotype was counted ten times or more. The V call is TRBV18, the J call TRBJ2-7, with 7 bases that match TRBD1. This CDR3 contains 14 residues. Per the germline V gene, CDR1 is KGHSH and CDR2 is LQKENI. V lost 3 bases, J lost 4 bases, and 6 bases stayed unmatched. The CDR3 bases are TGTGCCAGCTCACCCAATGACAGGGTTTACGAGCAGTACGTC. It encodes CASSPNDRVYEQYV.

This clonotype was picked up many times. This sequence joins TRBV5-1 and TRBJ2-1; TRBD2 aligns across 13 bases. V was clipped by 0 bases and J by 8 bases; unmatched bases: 5. CDR1 is SGHRS, CDR2 YFSETQ, per germline. The CDR3 totals 16 residues. CDR3 loop: CASSLAGTSGTDEQFF. CDR3 coding DNA: TGCGCCAGCAGCTTGGCTGGGACTAGCGGGACCGATGAGCAGTTCTTC.

This clonotype was detected a few times. J is TRBJ1-2 and V is TRBV5-1; D may be TRBD1 (5 bases). V shed 4 bases and J shed 2 bases, with 12 bases lying between them. Germline lookup yields CDR1 SGHRS and CDR2 YFSETQ. The CDR3 is 14 amino acids. The CDR3 is CASSPDEGNYGYTF. The CDR3 DNA sequence: TGCGCCAGCAGCCCGGACGAGGGGAACTATGGCTACACCTTC. Looking up the rest from reference TRBV5-1 and TRBJ1-2 gives the full variable domain: KAGVTQTPRYLIKTRGQQVTLSCSPISGHRSVSWYQQTPGQGLQFLFEYFSETQRNKGNFPGRFSGRQFSNSRSEMNVSTLELGDSALYLCASSPDEGNYGYTFGSGTRLTVV.

This clonotype was detected many times. This sequence joins TRBV4-1 and TRBJ1-6, with 10 bases matching TRBD1. This CDR3 has 14 residues. V lost 8 bases to trimming and J lost 6 bases; unmatched junction nucleotides: 4. CDR1 and CDR2 from the germline V gene are MGHRA and YSYEKL. The CDR3 bases are TGCGCCAGCCAGTGGGACAGGGGTAATTCACCCCTCCACTTT. It is translated as CASQWDRGNSPLHF.

The genes are TRBV6-2 or TRBV6-3 and TRBJ1-5; D not resolved. The CDR3 totals 11 residues. The germline CDR1 and CDR2 sequences are MNHEY and SVGEGT. Trimming stripped 2 bases from V and 6 bases from J, with 2 bases between. The CDR3 protein is CASSYPQPQHF. In DNA, the CDR3 is TGTGCCAGCAGTTACCCTCAGCCCCAGCATTTT.

This clonotype was seen at least ten times. The CDR3 protein is CSVARTQQETQYF. The CDR3 nucleotides are TGCAGCGTTGCGAGGACACAACAAGAGACCCAGTACTTC. The chain joins TRBV29-1 to TRBJ2-5; perhaps TRBD1 as D (5 bases). Germline lookup yields CDR1 SQVTM and CDR2 ANQGSEA. This CDR3 region has 13 residues. V lost 4 bases, J lost 2 bases, and 11 bases lay in between.

The V gene is TRBV7-9, the J gene TRBJ2-7; maybe TRBD2 (6 bases). CDR1 and CDR2 (germline): SEHNR, FQNEAQ (reference sequence). V dropped 3 bases and J dropped 7 bases, with 13 bases sitting between them. The CDR3 is made up of 13 amino acids. CDR3 bases: TGTGCCAGCAGCTTGGGGGGTCCCAGGGAGCAGTACGTC. It codes for CASSLGGPREQYV.

This clonotype was seen repeatedly, ten times or more. The chain couples TRBV6-4 to TRBJ2-2; D is ambiguous. Germline-derived CDR1 and CDR2 are MRHNA and SNTAGT. CDR3 length: 12 residues. V was trimmed by 5 bases and J by 3 bases, leaving 4 bases between them. The CDR3 loop reads CASSKDTGELFF. The CDR3 coding sequence is TGTGCCAGCAGTAAAGACACCGGGGAGCTGTTTTTT.

The sample holds a few counts of this clonotype. V usage is TRBV7-2 and J usage is TRBJ1-3; D possibly corresponds to TRBD1 (5 bases). Looked up from germline, CDR1 is SGHTA and CDR2 is FQGNSA. The V end lost 1 base, the J end lost 4 bases, and 11 bases lay between the germline ends. This CDR3 spans 15 amino acids. CDR3 residues: CASSLVAGPGNTIYF. The CDR3 DNA is TGTGCCAGCAGCTTAGTGGCAGGGCCAGGAAACACCATATATTTT.

This clonotype showed up many times. The genes are TRBV11-3 and TRBJ2-7, with TRBD1 matching over 9 bases. V shed 5 bases, J shed 3 bases, and the junction held 8 bases outside the gene matches. There are 15 residues in the CDR3. Germline CDR1 and CDR2: SGHNT and YENEEA. This chain's CDR3 is CASSPGQGGDYEQYF. Written as DNA, the CDR3 is TGTGCCAGCAGCCCGGGACAGGGTGGTGACTACGAGCAGTACTTC.

The chain employs TRBV18 and TRBJ2-2, with no clear D. CDR3 size: 17 residues. Per germline, CDR1 KGHSH and CDR2 LQKENI. V was cut by 5 bases and J by 0 bases, with 16 bases left in between. This chain's CDR3 is CASSSLGGPANTGELFF. DNA for the CDR3: TGTGCCAGCTCATCCCTAGGTGGGCCCGCGAACACCGGGGAGCTGTTTTTT.